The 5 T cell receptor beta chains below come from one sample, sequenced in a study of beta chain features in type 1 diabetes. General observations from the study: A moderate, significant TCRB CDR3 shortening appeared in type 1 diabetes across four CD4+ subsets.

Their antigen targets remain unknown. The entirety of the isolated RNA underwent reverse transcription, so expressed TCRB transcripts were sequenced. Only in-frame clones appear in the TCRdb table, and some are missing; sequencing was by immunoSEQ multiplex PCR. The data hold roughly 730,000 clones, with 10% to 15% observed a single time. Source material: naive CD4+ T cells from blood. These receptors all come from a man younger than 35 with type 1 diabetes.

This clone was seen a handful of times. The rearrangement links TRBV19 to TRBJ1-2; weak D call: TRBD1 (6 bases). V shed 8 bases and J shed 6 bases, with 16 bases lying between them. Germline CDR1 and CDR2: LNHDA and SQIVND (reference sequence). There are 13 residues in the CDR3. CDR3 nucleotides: TGTGCCAGTCGACAGGCAGACGTTGATGGCTACACCTTC. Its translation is CASRQADVDGYTF.

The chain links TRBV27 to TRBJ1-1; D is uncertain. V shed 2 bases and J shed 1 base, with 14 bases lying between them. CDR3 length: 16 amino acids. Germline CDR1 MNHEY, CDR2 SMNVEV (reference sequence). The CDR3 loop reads CASSLSGFNENTEAFF. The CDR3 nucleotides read TGTGCCAGCAGTTTAAGCGGTTTTAATGAGAACACTGAAGCTTTCTTT.

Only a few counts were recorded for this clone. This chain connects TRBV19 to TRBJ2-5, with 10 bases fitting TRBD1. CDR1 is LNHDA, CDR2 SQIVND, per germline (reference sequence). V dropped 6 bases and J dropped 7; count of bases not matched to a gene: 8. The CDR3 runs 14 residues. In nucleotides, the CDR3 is TGTGCCAGTAGAACGGGACAGGGGTCAGGGACCCAGTACTTC. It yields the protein CASRTGQGSGTQYF.

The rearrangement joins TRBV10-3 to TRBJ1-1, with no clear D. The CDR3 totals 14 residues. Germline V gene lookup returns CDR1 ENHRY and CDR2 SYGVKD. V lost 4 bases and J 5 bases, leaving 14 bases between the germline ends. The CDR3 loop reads CAISGAGSGTEAFF. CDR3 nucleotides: TGTGCCATCAGTGGGGCGGGGAGTGGTACTGAAGCTTTCTTT.

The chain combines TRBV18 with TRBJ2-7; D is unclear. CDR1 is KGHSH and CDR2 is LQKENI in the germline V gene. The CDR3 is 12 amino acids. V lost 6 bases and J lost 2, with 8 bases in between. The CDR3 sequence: CASSSETYEQYF. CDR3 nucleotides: TGTGCCAGCTCTTCCGAGACCTACGAGCAGTACTTC.